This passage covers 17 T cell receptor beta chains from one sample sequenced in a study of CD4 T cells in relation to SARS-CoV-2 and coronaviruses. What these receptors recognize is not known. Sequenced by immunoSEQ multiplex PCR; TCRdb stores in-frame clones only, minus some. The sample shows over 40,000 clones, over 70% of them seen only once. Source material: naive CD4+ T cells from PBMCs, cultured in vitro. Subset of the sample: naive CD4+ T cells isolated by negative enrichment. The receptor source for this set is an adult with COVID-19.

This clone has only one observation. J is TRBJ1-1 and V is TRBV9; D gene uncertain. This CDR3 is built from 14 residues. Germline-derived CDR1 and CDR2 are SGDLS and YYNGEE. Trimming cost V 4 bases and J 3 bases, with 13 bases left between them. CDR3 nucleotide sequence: TGTGCCAGCAGCCGTACGGACGGCCACACTGAAGCTTTCTTT. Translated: CASSRTDGHTEAFF.

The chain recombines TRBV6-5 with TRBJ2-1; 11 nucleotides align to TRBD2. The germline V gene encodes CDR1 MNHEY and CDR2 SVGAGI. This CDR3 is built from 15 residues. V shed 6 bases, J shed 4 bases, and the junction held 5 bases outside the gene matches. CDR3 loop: CASRPGLAAYNEQFF. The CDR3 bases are TGTGCCAGCAGGCCGGGACTAGCGGCATACAATGAGCAGTTCTTC.

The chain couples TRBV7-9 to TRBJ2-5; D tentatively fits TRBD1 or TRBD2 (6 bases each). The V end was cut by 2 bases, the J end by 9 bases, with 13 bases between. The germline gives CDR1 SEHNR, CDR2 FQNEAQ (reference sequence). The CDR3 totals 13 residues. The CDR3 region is CASSLLEEGAQYF. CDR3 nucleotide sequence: TGTGCCAGCAGCTTACTGGAGGAGGGGGCCCAGTACTTC.

CDR3 loop: CASSVGLPTGELFF. CDR3 DNA sequence: TGTGCCAGCAGCGTAGGTTTGCCCACCGGGGAGCTGTTTTTT. The rearrangement links TRBV9 to TRBJ2-2; D not certain. V lost 0 bases and J lost 4, with 7 bases in between. This CDR3 is built from 14 residues. CDR1 SGDLS and CDR2 YYNGEE come from the germline V gene.

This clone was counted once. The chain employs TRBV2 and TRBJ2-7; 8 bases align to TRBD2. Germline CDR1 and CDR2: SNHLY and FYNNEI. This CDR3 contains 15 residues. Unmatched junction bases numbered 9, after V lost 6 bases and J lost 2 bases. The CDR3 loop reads CASRRAGGAPYEQYF. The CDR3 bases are TGTGCCAGCAGGAGGGCGGGAGGCGCTCCCTACGAGCAGTACTTC. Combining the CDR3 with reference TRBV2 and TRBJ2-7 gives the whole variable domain EPEVTQTPSHQVTQMGQEVILRCVPISNHLYFYWYRQILGQKVEFLVSFYNNEISEKSEIFDDQFSVERPDGSNFTLKIRSTKLEDSAMYFCASRRAGGAPYEQYFGPGTRLTVT.

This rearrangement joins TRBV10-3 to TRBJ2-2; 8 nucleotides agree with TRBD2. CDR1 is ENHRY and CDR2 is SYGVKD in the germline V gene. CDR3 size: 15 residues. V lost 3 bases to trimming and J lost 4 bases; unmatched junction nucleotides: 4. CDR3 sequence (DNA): TGTGCCATCAGTGAACCAGCGGGAGCCACCGGGGAGCTGTTTTTT. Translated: CAISEPAGATGELFF.

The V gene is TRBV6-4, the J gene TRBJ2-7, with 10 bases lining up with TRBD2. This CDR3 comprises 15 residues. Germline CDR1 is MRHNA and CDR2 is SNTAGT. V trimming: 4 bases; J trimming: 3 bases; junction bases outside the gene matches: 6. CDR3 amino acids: CASSVSSGSIYEQYF. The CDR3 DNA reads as TGTGCCAGCAGTGTATCTAGCGGGAGTATCTACGAGCAGTACTTC.

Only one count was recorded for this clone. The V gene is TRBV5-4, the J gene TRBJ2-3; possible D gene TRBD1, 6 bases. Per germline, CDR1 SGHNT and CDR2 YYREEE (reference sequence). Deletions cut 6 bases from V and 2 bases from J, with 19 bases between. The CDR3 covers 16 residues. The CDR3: CASNKVGTRTTDTQYF. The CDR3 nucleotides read TGTGCCAGCAACAAGGTGGGGACAAGGACCACAGATACGCAGTATTTT.

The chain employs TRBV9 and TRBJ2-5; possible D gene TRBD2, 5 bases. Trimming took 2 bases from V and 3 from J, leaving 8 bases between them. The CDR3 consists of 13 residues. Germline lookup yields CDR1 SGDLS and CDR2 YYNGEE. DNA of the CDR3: TGTGCCAGCAGCGTTTACGGGAAAGAGACCCAGTACTTC. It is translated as CASSVYGKETQYF.

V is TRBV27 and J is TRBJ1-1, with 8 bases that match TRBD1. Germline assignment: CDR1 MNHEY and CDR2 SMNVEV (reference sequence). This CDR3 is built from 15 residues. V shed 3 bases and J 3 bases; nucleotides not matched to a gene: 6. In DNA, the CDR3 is TGTGCCAGCAGTTTGAGACCGACAGGGGACACTGAAGCTTTCTTT. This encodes CASSLRPTGDTEAFF.

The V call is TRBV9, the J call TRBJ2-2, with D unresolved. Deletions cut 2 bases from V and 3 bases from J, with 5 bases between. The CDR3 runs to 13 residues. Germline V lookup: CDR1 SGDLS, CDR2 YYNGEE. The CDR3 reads CASSVTYTGELFF. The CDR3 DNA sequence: TGTGCCAGCAGCGTTACGTACACCGGGGAGCTGTTTTTT.

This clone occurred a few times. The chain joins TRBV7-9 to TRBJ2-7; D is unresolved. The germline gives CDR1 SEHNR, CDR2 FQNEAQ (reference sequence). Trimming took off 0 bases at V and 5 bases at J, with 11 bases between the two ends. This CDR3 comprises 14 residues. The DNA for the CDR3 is TGTGCCAGCAGCTTAGCCTTCGTTCAGAACGAGCAGTACTTC. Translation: CASSLAFVQNEQYF.

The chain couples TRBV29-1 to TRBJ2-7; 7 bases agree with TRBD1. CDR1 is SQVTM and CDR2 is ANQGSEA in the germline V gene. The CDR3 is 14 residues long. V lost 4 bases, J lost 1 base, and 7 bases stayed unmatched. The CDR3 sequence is CSVVIRDRSYEQYF. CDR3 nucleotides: TGCAGCGTTGTGATCCGGGACAGATCCTACGAGCAGTACTTC.

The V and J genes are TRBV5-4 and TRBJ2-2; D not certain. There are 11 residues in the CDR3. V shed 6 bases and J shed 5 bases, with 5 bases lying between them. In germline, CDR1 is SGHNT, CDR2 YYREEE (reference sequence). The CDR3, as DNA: TGTGCCAGCACTAGTACCGGGGAGCTGTTTTTT. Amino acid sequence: CASTSTGELFF.

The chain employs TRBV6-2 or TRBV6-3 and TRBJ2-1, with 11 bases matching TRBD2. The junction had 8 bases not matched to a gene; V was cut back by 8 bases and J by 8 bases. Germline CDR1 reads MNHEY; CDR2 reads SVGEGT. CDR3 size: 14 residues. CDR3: CASGRRLAGYEQFF. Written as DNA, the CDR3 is TGTGCCAGCGGCCGCCGACTAGCGGGGTATGAGCAGTTCTTC.

CDR3 DNA: TGTGCCAGCAGTGAATACGGAGGCAGTGAGACCCAGTACTTC. This codes for CASSEYGGSETQYF. The chain uses TRBV25-1 and TRBJ2-5; D possibly corresponds to TRBD2 (5 bases). This CDR3 comprises 14 residues. V was pared by 0 bases and J by 5 bases, with 10 bases between. Germline-derived CDR1 and CDR2 are MGHDK and SYGVNS.

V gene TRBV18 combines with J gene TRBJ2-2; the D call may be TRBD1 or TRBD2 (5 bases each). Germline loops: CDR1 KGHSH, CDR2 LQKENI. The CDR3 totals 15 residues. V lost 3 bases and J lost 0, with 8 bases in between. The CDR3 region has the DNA TGTGCCAGCTCACCCGGGGCCTCGAACACCGGGGAGCTGTTTTTT. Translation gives CASSPGASNTGELFF.